The 26 T cell receptor beta chains presented below share a single source sample, sequenced in a study of cytomegalovirus exposure and HLA in healthy donors (TCRdb year 2017). Library prep was done by the immunoSEQ multiplex PCR assay. For the multiplex PCR, a mixture combining 60 forward primers for TCR Vbeta segments and 13 reverse primers for TCR Jbeta segments was used. The immuneACCESS repertoire file appears here via TCRdb, limited to in-frame rearrangements. These files lack a portion of the clones; in checked studies, under half of the deficit traces to unresolved V genes, and the cause of the others is not known. Present in this sample are roughly 140,000 clones, roughly 82% of which were seen just once. About 7.1% of the sample belongs to the ten largest clones. Input material: PBMCs. All receptors derive from a woman aged 50 to 65 in good health and CMV-seropositive.

The J gene is TRBJ1-5, the V gene TRBV4-1; possible D gene TRBD1, 5 bases. V was pared by 3 bases and J by 6 bases, with 21 bases between. This CDR3 spans 17 amino acids. Germline V gives CDR1 MGHRA, CDR2 YSYEKL. The CDR3 region has the DNA TGCGCCAGCAGCCAGGCGGAATATGAGACAGCCGGTCAGCCCCAGCATTTT. Translation gives CASSQAEYETAGQPQHF.

The V call is TRBV7-6, the J call TRBJ2-3, with D tentatively TRBD2 (6 bases). Germline V gene sequence: CDR1 SGHVS, CDR2 FNYEAQ. CDR3 length equals 15 residues. V lost 5 bases and J 0 bases, leaving 12 bases between the germline ends. The CDR3 DNA sequence: TGTGCCAGCAGCCCGACTAGGGTGAGCACAGATACGCAGTATTTT. This translates into CASSPTRVSTDTQYF.

The gene calls are TRBV7-9 and TRBJ1-6; 7 bases fit TRBD1. Germline trimming cut 6 bases from V and 7 bases from J; bases unmatched to any gene: 6. The CDR3 sequence is 14 residues long. Looked up from germline, CDR1 is SEHNR and CDR2 is FQNEAQ (reference sequence). Here the CDR3 DNA reads TGTGCCAGCAGAAAGGGGGCGGGGAATTCACCCCTCCACTTT. Its protein is CASRKGAGNSPLHF. The full variable domain, in which reference TRBV7-9 and TRBJ1-6 provide the parts outside the CDR3, is DTGVSQNPRHKITKRGQNVTFRCDPISEHNRLYWYRQTLGQGPEFLTYFQNEAQLEKSRLLSDRFSAERPKGSFSTLEIQRTEQGDSAMYLCASRKGAGNSPLHFGNGTRLTVT.

This sequence joins TRBV29-1 and TRBJ2-1; 12 positions agree with TRBD2. Germline lookup yields CDR1 SQVTM and CDR2 ANQGSEA. J lost 8 bases, V lost 6 bases, and 8 bases had no gene match. The CDR3 is 14 residues long. The CDR3 protein is CSVDSSGGAYEQFF. As DNA, the CDR3 is TGCAGCGTGGATTCTAGCGGGGGGGCGTATGAGCAGTTCTTC.

J is TRBJ2-3 and V is TRBV27; 7 bases are shared with TRBD1. There are 17 residues in the CDR3. With 5 bases clipped from V and 1 base from J, the junction kept 12 bases outside the gene matches. Germline V gene lookup returns CDR1 MNHEY and CDR2 SMNVEV (reference sequence). The CDR3 protein is CASSPTMDRKRTDTQYF. As DNA, the CDR3 is TGTGCCAGCAGTCCCACCATGGACAGGAAACGCACAGATACGCAGTATTTT.

The table lists this clone with a few counts. The V gene is TRBV6-5, the J gene TRBJ2-7; D is perhaps TRBD1 (6 bases). The CDR3 is 13 residues long. Germline CDR1 and CDR2: MNHEY and SVGAGI. Trimming removed 8 bases at V and 3 bases at J, with 14 bases between. CDR3 loop: CASGTGTVYEQYF. The CDR3 DNA reads TGTGCCAGCGGTACAGGGACCGTCTACGAGCAGTACTTC.

The chain couples TRBV6-1 to TRBJ2-7; the D gene is possibly TRBD1 (5 bases). Germline-derived CDR1 and CDR2 are MNHNS and SASEGT. The CDR3 extends over 14 amino acids. Trimming removed 4 bases at V and 1 base at J, with 11 bases between. The CDR3 DNA reads as TGTGCCAGCAGTGGGGGTAGGGGATCCTACGAGCAGTACTTC. Protein product: CASSGGRGSYEQYF.

The chain links TRBV30 to TRBJ1-2; 7 nucleotides match TRBD1. The length of the CDR3 is 13 residues. J lost 4 bases, V lost 4 bases, and 6 bases had no gene match. Germline loops: CDR1 GTSNPN, CDR2 SVGIG (reference sequence). CDR3 region: CAWTGGEGYGYTF. The CDR3 DNA follows: TGTGCCTGGACAGGGGGAGAGGGCTATGGCTACACCTTC.

The chain uses TRBV2 and TRBJ1-5; possibly TRBD1 for D (5 bases). V was trimmed by 0 bases and J by 0 bases, leaving 9 bases between them. CDR1 and CDR2 (germline): SNHLY, FYNNEI. This CDR3 comprises 16 residues. The CDR3: CASSEAPGYSNQPQHF. As DNA, the CDR3 is TGTGCCAGCAGTGAAGCGCCAGGGTATAGCAATCAGCCCCAGCATTTT.

The sample holds a few counts of this clone. The chain uses TRBV30 and TRBJ2-1; 8 bases line up with TRBD2. Per germline, CDR1 GTSNPN and CDR2 SVGIG (reference sequence). V dropped 2 bases and J dropped 8; count of bases not matched to a gene: 8. The CDR3 has 14 amino acids. CDR3 protein: CAWSRSGGGDEQFF. CDR3 coding DNA: TGTGCCTGGAGTAGGAGCGGGGGAGGGGATGAGCAGTTCTTC.

The rearrangement links TRBV6-4 to TRBJ1-6; 7 positions agree with TRBD1. Trimming removed 2 bases from V and 10 bases from J; junction bases left unmatched: 2. CDR1 and CDR2 from the germline V gene are MRHNA and SNTAGT. The length of the CDR3 is 13 residues. CDR3 region: CASSDDRASPLHF. The DNA for the CDR3 is TGTGCCAGCAGTGACGACAGGGCCTCACCCCTCCACTTT.

The J gene is TRBJ1-2, the V gene TRBV2, with D unresolved. V was shortened by 1 base and J by 4 bases, with 16 bases between the two germline ends. The CDR3 totals 16 residues. Germline-derived CDR1 and CDR2 are SNHLY and FYNNEI. The CDR3 here is CASSEDLALRVYGYTF. CDR3 coding DNA: TGTGCCAGCAGTGAAGATCTCGCCCTTCGGGTCTATGGCTACACCTTC.

The chain employs TRBV10-2 and TRBJ1-6; 9 nucleotides line up with TRBD1. V was pared by 1 base and J by 8 bases, with 3 bases of the junction left unmatched. Per germline, CDR1 WSHSY and CDR2 SAAADI. CDR3 length equals 15 residues. The CDR3 DNA sequence: TGCGCCAGCAGTGAGTGGGGACAGGGTGATTCACCCCTCCACTTT. Protein: CASSEWGQGDSPLHF.

The gene calls are TRBV4-1 and TRBJ2-7; 8 bases fit TRBD2. The germline V gene encodes CDR1 MGHRA and CDR2 YSYEKL. This CDR3 has 15 amino acids. V lost 8 bases to trimming and J lost 5 bases; unmatched junction nucleotides: 14. In DNA, the CDR3 is TGCGCCAGCCGTTCGGGGGGGGGCAAGGTCGACGAGCAGTACTTC. This gives the protein CASRSGGGKVDEQYF.

The CDR3 nucleotides read TGCGCCAGCAGCCCCCTGGCGGGGGTATCAGATACGCAGTATTTT. Its protein is CASSPLAGVSDTQYF. The chain combines TRBV5-1 with TRBJ2-3; TRBD2 matches at 7 bases. This CDR3 has 15 residues. V lost 4 bases, J lost 4 bases, and 9 bases stayed unmatched. In germline, CDR1 is SGHRS, CDR2 YFSETQ. The whole variable domain, remainder taken from reference TRBV5-1 and TRBJ2-3, is KAGVTQTPRYLIKTRGQQVTLSCSPISGHRSVSWYQQTPGQGLQFLFEYFSETQRNKGNFPGRFSGRQFSNSRSEMNVSTLELGDSALYLCASSPLAGVSDTQYFGPGTRLTVL.

The J gene is TRBJ2-7, the V gene TRBV5-5; D unclear. This CDR3 comprises 13 residues. Germline CDR1 and CDR2: SGHKS and YYEKEE (reference sequence). Trimming cost V 5 bases and J 0 bases, with 9 bases left between them. CDR3 sequence (DNA): TGTGCCAGCAGTCTAAGTCCCTCCTACGAGCAGTACTTC. Its translation: CASSLSPSYEQYF.

The V and J genes are TRBV6-5 and TRBJ1-1; D might be TRBD1 (5 bases). Germline V gives CDR1 MNHEY, CDR2 SVGAGI. The CDR3 is made up of 13 amino acids. The CDR3 is CVSGGRRNTEAFF. The CDR3 region has the DNA TGTGTTAGTGGGGGGAGGAGGAACACTGAAGCTTTCTTT.

V gene TRBV19 combines with J gene TRBJ2-3; 8 bases fit TRBD2. Germline V lookup: CDR1 LNHDA, CDR2 SQIVND (reference sequence). The CDR3 consists of 15 residues. V dropped 5 bases and J dropped 3; count of bases not matched to a gene: 7. CDR3 residues: CASSAGGGQTDTQYF. For the CDR3, the DNA is TGTGCCAGTAGTGCTGGCGGGGGGCAGACAGATACGCAGTATTTT.

The V call is TRBV7-8, the J call TRBJ2-7; TRBD1 aligns across 7 bases. The germline V gene has CDR1 SGHVS and CDR2 FQNEAQ. This CDR3 has 15 residues. Trimming took 1 base from V and 8 from J; bases not matched to a gene: 11. The CDR3, as DNA: TGTGCCAGCAGCTTAGGCCAGGGGGTTCTCGAGAAGCAGTACTTC. It specifies CASSLGQGVLEKQYF.

The CDR3 DNA reads TGTGCCACCATAGTTGGGGGCTTAGAATCGGCCCTCCACTTT. Translating gives CATIVGGLESALHF. The chain has TRBV15 and TRBJ1-6; D perhaps matches TRBD1 (6 bases). The CDR3 contains 14 residues. Trimming took 7 bases from V and 14 from J, leaving 21 bases between them. Germline CDR1 reads LNHNV; CDR2 reads YYDKDF (reference sequence).

The V gene is TRBV6-5, the J gene TRBJ2-3; 8 bases fit TRBD2. Per germline, CDR1 MNHEY and CDR2 SVGAGI. V was pared by 6 bases and J by 5 bases, with 7 bases of the junction left unmatched. CDR3 length equals 14 residues. Written as DNA, the CDR3 is TGTGCCAGCAGGGCGGGGGGCGTTAGAGATACGCAGTATTTT. Translated, it gives CASRAGGVRDTQYF.

The chain uses TRBV4-2 and TRBJ2-2; 8 bases align to TRBD2. The J segment lost 7 bases and the V segment lost 0 bases, leaving 10 bases of the junction unmatched. The CDR3 has 17 amino acids. CDR1 LGHNA and CDR2 YNFKEQ come from the germline V gene. In DNA, the CDR3 is TGTGCCAGCAGCCAAGATGGGTCGGGGGGGCTTCACGGGGAGCTGTTTTTT. This encodes CASSQDGSGGLHGELFF.

The rearrangement links TRBV5-5 to TRBJ1-1, with TRBD1 as a possible D gene (5 bases). Germline V CDR1 and CDR2: SGHKS, YYEKEE (reference sequence). The CDR3 sequence is 15 residues long. The V end lost 1 base, the J end lost 1 base, and 11 bases lay between the germline ends. CDR3 in amino acids: CASSLFGGQNTEAFF. The CDR3 DNA follows: TGTGCCAGCAGCTTGTTCGGCGGACAGAACACTGAAGCTTTCTTT.

V gene TRBV6-1 combines with J gene TRBJ2-7, with 11 nucleotides matching TRBD2. This CDR3 contains 17 residues. Germline trimming cut 0 bases from V and 0 bases from J; bases unmatched to any gene: 4. CDR1 is MNHNS, CDR2 SASEGT, per germline. The CDR3 DNA sequence: TGTGCCAGCAGTGAAGCACTAGCGGGGGCCCTCTCCTACGAGCAGTACTTC. It specifies CASSEALAGALSYEQYF.

The chain carries TRBV29-1 and TRBJ1-2; D is uncertain. The CDR3 consists of 11 residues. Germline CDR1 SQVTM, CDR2 ANQGSEA. Trimming cost V 4 bases and J 4 bases, with 7 bases left between them. The CDR3 protein is CSVGQSYGYTF. For the CDR3, the DNA is TGCAGCGTTGGGCAGTCCTATGGCTACACCTTC.

V usage is TRBV6-4 and J usage is TRBJ2-1; 10 nucleotides align to TRBD2. CDR1 MRHNA and CDR2 SNTAGT come from the germline V gene. The CDR3 sequence is 16 residues long. V dropped 4 bases and J dropped 0; count of bases not matched to a gene: 3. The CDR3 region is CASSASSGSSYNEQFF. The CDR3 nucleotides read TGTGCCAGCAGTGCTTCTAGCGGGAGCTCCTACAATGAGCAGTTCTTC.